The 29 T cell receptor beta chains presented below share a single source sample, sequenced in a study of regulatory T cells in long-lasting Graves disease. Time point noted: persistent/refractory GD, antithyroid drugs over 5 years with positive TRAb. The authors made the TCR library using RNA they extracted from PBMCs. Libraries of TCR beta came from iRepertoire HTBI primers plus Arm-PCR of CDR3 regions. Using its own MiXCR run on the multiplex PCR reads, TCRdb lists one record per CDR3 protein. The data hold about 660,000 distinct CDR3 sequences, with roughly 30% observed a single time. The sequences come from peripheral blood mononuclear cells (PBMCs), collected when the disease was refractory, from a patient treated with antithyroid drugs. The source of these receptors is a female donor with Graves disease.

The chain recombines TRBV5-1 with TRBJ1-4; tentatively, D is TRBD1 (5 bases). V lost 3 bases and J lost 8, with 26 bases in between. Germline CDR1 is SGHRS and CDR2 is YFSETQ. This CDR3 has 18 residues. CDR3 sequence: CASSWPGPGNEGREKLFF. In nucleotides, the CDR3 is TGCGCCAGCAGCTGGCCTGGCCCCGGCAACGAGGGGCGAGAAAAACTGTTTTTT.

This clonotype was detected only a few times. The rearrangement links TRBV5-1 to TRBJ1-2; perhaps TRBD1 as D (5 bases). Germline assignment: CDR1 SGHRS and CDR2 YFSETQ. Between the trimmed V and J ends, which lost 0 bases and 8 bases, there was a span of 11 bases. The CDR3 contains 13 residues. The CDR3 sequence: CASSLASTAGYTF. The CDR3 DNA follows: TGCGCCAGCAGCTTGGCATCGACAGCCGGCTACACCTTC.

On this clonotype: It may be a read error: a sequence one base away is much more abundant. This chain links TRBV2 with TRBJ2-7; 11 bases map to TRBD2. The germline V gene has CDR1 SNHLY and CDR2 FYNNEI. Trimming at V came to 6 bases and at J to 7 bases, leaving 11 bases not matched to a gene. The CDR3 is made up of 15 amino acids. CDR3 sequence reads: CASRQTSGAYNEQYF. CDR3 coding DNA: TGTGCCAGCAGACAGACTAGCGGGGCCTACAATGAGCAGTACTTC.

This clonotype was counted ten times or more. The V and J genes are TRBV6-5 and TRBJ2-7, with D hard to call. The CDR3 covers 14 residues. Germline V gene sequence: CDR1 MNHEY, CDR2 SVGAGI. Trimming removed 2 bases from V and 4 bases from J, with 12 bases in between. The CDR3, as DNA: TGTGCCAGCAGTTACGGCAATGTCGGATACGAGCAGTACTTC. It specifies CASSYGNVGYEQYF.

About this clonotype itself: A single base separates this from a much larger clone, so it may be a read error. The chain is built from TRBV12-3 or TRBV12-4 and TRBJ1-4, with D perhaps matching TRBD1 (6 bases). The CDR3 runs to 16 residues. The CDR3 sequence: CASSPANRATNEELFF. Here the CDR3 DNA reads TGTGCCAGCAGTCCCGCGAACAGGGCAACTAATGAAGAACTGTTTTTT.

The chain uses TRBV27 and TRBJ1-2, with 8 bases aligning to TRBD1. The CDR3 loop spans 12 amino acids. J was trimmed by 7 bases and V by 6 bases; bases with no gene match: 4. Germline lookup yields CDR1 MNHEY and CDR2 SMNVEV (reference sequence). CDR3 region: CASSTGGSGYTF. The CDR3 region has the DNA TGTGCCAGCAGCACAGGGGGATCTGGCTACACCTTC.

This clonotype has just a few counts. The V call is TRBV12-3 or TRBV12-4, the J call TRBJ1-2; 7 positions match TRBD1. With V trimmed by 8 bases and J by 3 bases, 6 bases remained unmatched. The CDR3 contains 13 residues. CDR3 sequence: CASWGGGDYGYTF. DNA of the CDR3: TGTGCCAGCTGGGGAGGGGGCGACTATGGCTACACCTTC.

This clonotype was counted a few times. The rearrangement joins TRBV6-4 to TRBJ1-1; D gene uncertain. The CDR3 is made up of 14 amino acids. Germline V gene sequence: CDR1 MRHNA, CDR2 SNTAGT. The V end was cut by 5 bases, the J end by 1 base, with 11 bases between. The CDR3 DNA sequence: TGTGCCAGCAGTTACTTCGGCTCGAACACTGAAGCTTTCTTT. It encodes CASSYFGSNTEAFF.

The chain uses TRBV24-1 and TRBJ2-5, with 9 bases identical to TRBD1. Matching the DNA end better, TRBJ2-1 makes the J call doubtful. The CDR3 extends over 15 amino acids. CDR1 is KGHDR, CDR2 SFDVKD, per germline. CDR3 coding DNA: TGTGCCACCAGTGAGGGACAGGGTACCCACAATGAGCAGTTCTTC. It codes for CATSEGQGTHNEQFF.

The rearrangement links TRBV29-1 to TRBJ1-2, with D perhaps matching TRBD1 (6 bases). Germline V gene data show CDR1 as SQVTM and CDR2 as ANQGSEA. CDR3 length: 15 residues. Trimming shortened V by 4 bases and J by 3 bases, and 18 bases separated the two germline ends. The CDR3, as DNA: TGCAGCGTTGGAACTGGTGGGGGGGCGGACTATGGCTACACCTTC. It specifies CSVGTGGGADYGYTF.

The chain uses TRBV6-1 and TRBJ1-2; 8 bases fit TRBD1. V shed 7 bases, J shed 11 bases, and the junction held 15 bases outside the gene matches. This CDR3 has 14 residues. Germline V gene lookup returns CDR1 MNHNS and CDR2 SASEGT. CDR3 sequence (DNA): TGTGCCAGCAACCCTGACAGGGGCCCGTCCTCGTACACCTTC. It translates to CASNPDRGPSSYTF.

CDR3: CASKIHWGGYRSYEQYF. The CDR3 coding sequence is TGTGCCAGCAAGATCCACTGGGGGGGATATCGATCCTACGAGCAGTACTTC. The chain combines TRBV6-1 with TRBJ2-7, with 7 nucleotides matching TRBD2. The CDR3 is 17 residues long. CDR1 MNHNS and CDR2 SASEGT come from the germline V gene. The J segment lost 1 base and the V segment lost 7 bases, leaving 16 bases of the junction unmatched.

The chain uses TRBV27 and TRBJ2-2; tentative D call: TRBD2 (5 bases). The CDR3 spans 18 residues. Per germline, CDR1 MNHEY and CDR2 SMNVEV (reference sequence). The ends were cut back, 9 bases at V and 0 bases at J, with 23 bases in the middle. This CDR3 reads CASSKRVVTRSNTGELFF. The CDR3, as DNA: TGTGCCAGTTCAAAGAGGGTAGTCACACGTTCGAACACCGGGGAGCTGTTTTTT.

This clonotype was seen only a few times. The rearrangement joins TRBV28 to TRBJ1-5; a possible D gene is TRBD1 (6 bases). Germline V lookup: CDR1 MDHEN, CDR2 SYDVKM. Trimming took off 1 base at V and 7 bases at J, with 17 bases between the two ends. The CDR3 covers 16 residues. CDR3 sequence (DNA): TGTGCCAGCAGTTTATTAGCCGGGGGCGCGGGGCAGCCCCAGCATTTT. This gives the protein CASSLLAGGAGQPQHF.

The V and J genes are TRBV15 and TRBJ1-4; the D gene is possibly TRBD1 (6 bases). The germline V gene encodes CDR1 LNHNV and CDR2 YYDKDF (reference sequence). CDR3 size: 17 residues. The ends were cut back, 0 bases at V and 1 base at J, with 12 bases in the middle. CDR3 sequence: CATSRDRQGLTNEKLFF. The CDR3 region has the DNA TGTGCCACCAGCAGAGATCGGCAGGGGCTAACTAATGAAAAACTGTTTTTT.

On this clonotype itself: Compared with germline, one end of the junction differs, possibly owing to a read error. This sequence joins TRBV6-2 or TRBV6-3 and TRBJ2-7, with TRBD2 identical over 12 bases. The CDR3 extends over 15 amino acids. The germline gives CDR1 MNHEY, CDR2 SVGEGT. For the CDR3, the DNA is TGTGCCAACAGTTACGGGCTAGCGGGAGGGTACGAGCAGTACTTC. This codes for CANSYGLAGGYEQYF.

In this sample, this clonotype turned up many times. The gene calls are TRBV7-9 and TRBJ2-5, with 8 bases fitting TRBD1. Per germline, CDR1 SEHNR and CDR2 FQNEAQ (reference sequence). The V gene end was trimmed by 5 bases and the J gene end by 5 bases; junction bases not matched to a gene: 13. The CDR3 is made up of 16 amino acids. The CDR3 here is CASSRNTGGRGETQYF. The CDR3 bases are TGTGCCAGCAGCCGTAACACAGGGGGAAGAGGGGAGACCCAGTACTTC.

This clonotype was seen a few times. This chain joins TRBV11-2 and TRBJ2-7; TRBD2 aligns across 9 bases. Trimming took 1 base from V and 4 from J; bases not matched to a gene: 11. The CDR3 is 17 amino acids. Germline CDR1 reads SGHAT; CDR2 reads FQNNGV. The CDR3 coding sequence is TGTGCCAGCAGCTTAGTTGTAGGGCTAGCGGGATTTTACGAGCAGTACTTC. Amino acids: CASSLVVGLAGFYEQYF.

The chain carries TRBV19 and TRBJ1-2; tentative D call: TRBD1 (5 bases). Germline lookup yields CDR1 LNHDA and CDR2 SQIVND (reference sequence). CDR3 length: 13 amino acids. V shed 4 bases and J shed 4 bases, with 10 bases lying between them. The CDR3 sequence is CASSTKGSYGYTF. CDR3 DNA sequence: TGTGCCAGTAGTACCAAGGGGAGCTATGGCTACACCTTC. The entire variable domain, with the rest obtained from reference TRBV19 and TRBJ1-2, is as follows: DGGITQSPKYLFRKEGQNVTLSCEQNLNHDAMYWYRQDPGQGLRLIYYSQIVNDFQKGDIAEGYSVSREKKESFPLTVTSAQKNPTAFYLCASSTKGSYGYTFGSGTRLTVV.

The gene calls are TRBV20-1 and TRBJ2-1, with 7 bases aligning to TRBD2. Germline V gene sequence: CDR1 DFQATT, CDR2 SNEGSKA (reference sequence). Losses at the gene ends were 6 bases for V and 5 bases for J; bases not matched to a gene: 16. The CDR3 is 16 residues long. In DNA, the CDR3 is TGCAGTGCAGAAGGGACTAACCTACCAAACAACAATGAGCAGTTCTTC. Amino acids: CSAEGTNLPNNNEQFF.

The V call is TRBV18, the J call TRBJ1-2; no clear D. The CDR3 is 15 residues long. V was clipped by 0 bases and J by 2 bases, with 10 bases between them. Germline assignment: CDR1 KGHSH and CDR2 LQKENI. DNA of the CDR3: TGTGCCAGCTCACCACCATCGCAGGCGAACTATGGCTACACCTTC. Translation gives CASSPPSQANYGYTF.

This clonotype came up a few times. The chain couples TRBV30 to TRBJ1-1; possible D gene TRBD1, 6 bases. Germline assignment: CDR1 GTSNPN and CDR2 SVGIG (reference sequence). Trimming shortened V by 0 bases and J by 7 bases, and 15 bases separated the two germline ends. The CDR3 totals 14 residues. CDR3 DNA sequence: TGTGCCTGGAGTGTACCCAGGGGAAGGAGTGAAGCTTTCTTT. Its protein is CAWSVPRGRSEAFF.

The chain combines TRBV5-1 with TRBJ2-2; TRBD2 aligns across 16 bases. Germline-derived CDR1 and CDR2 are SGHRS and YFSETQ. The CDR3 consists of 18 residues. Trimming cost V 3 bases and J 6 bases; bases outside gene matches: 8. The CDR3 DNA is TGCGCCAGCAGCTCAGCCGGGACTAGCGGGAGGGTCGCCGGGGAGCTGTTTTTT. It is translated as CASSSAGTSGRVAGELFF.

This chain links TRBV5-1 with TRBJ1-2; D gene unclear. Looked up from germline, CDR1 is SGHRS and CDR2 is YFSETQ. V dropped 3 bases and J dropped 8 bases, with 8 bases sitting between them. This CDR3 has 11 amino acids. The CDR3 DNA reads as TGCGCCAGCAGCTCCCCGAAGGGCTACACCTTC. Amino acids: CASSSPKGYTF.

Only a few counts were recorded for this clonotype. The gene calls are TRBV9 and TRBJ2-7; D gene ambiguous. Germline assignment: CDR1 SGDLS and CDR2 YYNGEE. V was pared by 0 bases and J by 5 bases, with 9 bases between. The CDR3 loop spans 13 amino acids. CDR3 sequence: CASSVAGSHEQYF. As DNA, the CDR3 is TGTGCCAGCAGCGTAGCGGGCAGCCACGAGCAGTACTTC.

This clonotype came up a few times. V usage is TRBV11-2 and J usage is TRBJ1-6, with 10 bases matching TRBD1. The germline CDR1 and CDR2 sequences are SGHAT and FQNNGV. J lost 9 bases, V lost 6 bases, and 8 bases had no gene match. The CDR3 runs 15 residues. In nucleotides, the CDR3 is TGTGCCAGCAGGTCCCTGACAGGGGGCGCTTCACCCCTCCACTTT. It translates to CASRSLTGGASPLHF.

V gene TRBV18 combines with J gene TRBJ1-1; unclear D gene. The CDR3 is made up of 12 amino acids. Germline loops: CDR1 KGHSH, CDR2 LQKENI. V lost 0 bases to trimming and J lost 11 bases, with 10 bases between them. CDR3 nucleotide sequence: TGTGCCAGCTCACCACCGCGGAGCCCGGCTTTCTTT. Encoded protein: CASSPPRSPAFF.

This clonotype was detected ten times or more. The chain has TRBV6-2 or TRBV6-3 and TRBJ1-2; 7 bases agree with TRBD1. Unmatched junction bases numbered 6, after V lost 2 bases and J lost 0 bases. In germline, CDR1 is MNHEY, CDR2 SVGEGT. The CDR3 totals 16 residues. CDR3 in DNA: TGTGCCAGCAGTTACGACAGGGCTAGTCCTAACTATGGCTACACCTTC. This translates into CASSYDRASPNYGYTF.

This chain joins TRBV30 and TRBJ2-7, with 7 bases matching TRBD1. Germline V gives CDR1 GTSNPN, CDR2 SVGIG (reference sequence). This CDR3 is 12 amino acids long. J was trimmed by 4 bases and V by 3 bases; bases with no gene match: 3. CDR3 bases: TGTGCCTGGAGCCAGGGGGAGTACGAGCAGTACTTC. Amino acids: CAWSQGEYEQYF.